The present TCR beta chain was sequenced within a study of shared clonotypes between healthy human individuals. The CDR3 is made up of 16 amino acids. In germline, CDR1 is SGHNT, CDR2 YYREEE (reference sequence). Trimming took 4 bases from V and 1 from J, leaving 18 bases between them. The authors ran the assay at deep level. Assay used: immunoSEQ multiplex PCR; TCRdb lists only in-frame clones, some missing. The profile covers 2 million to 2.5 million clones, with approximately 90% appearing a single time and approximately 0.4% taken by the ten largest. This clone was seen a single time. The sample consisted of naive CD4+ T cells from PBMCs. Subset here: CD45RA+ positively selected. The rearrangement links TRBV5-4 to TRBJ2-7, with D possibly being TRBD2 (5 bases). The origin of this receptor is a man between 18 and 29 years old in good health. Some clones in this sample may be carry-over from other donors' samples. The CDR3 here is CASSHPSFIQSYEQYF. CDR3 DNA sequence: TGTGCCAGCAGCCACCCTAGCTTCATTCAGTCCTACGAGCAGTACTTC.